This entry lists 27 T cell receptor beta chains sequenced from one sample in a study of PD-1 blockade in mismatch repair-deficient tumors. The data were produced by immunoSEQ multiplex PCR, yet TCRdb's version contains in-frame clones alone and is incomplete. The sample shows 38,000 or so clones, 80% to 90% of them seen only once. Sequenced here: peripheral blood, sampled roughly 75 weeks after starting pembrolizumab. Every receptor here comes from an adult with mismatch repair-deficient cancer.

The chain has TRBV2 and TRBJ1-3; tentative D call: TRBD1 (6 bases). The ends were cut back, 2 bases at V and 4 bases at J, with 9 bases in the middle. Per the germline V gene, CDR1 is SNHLY and CDR2 is FYNNEI. This CDR3 contains 14 residues. The CDR3 DNA reads TGTGCCAGCAGTGAACCCGGACAGGGAAACACCATATATTTT. Residues: CASSEPGQGNTIYF.

The chain employs TRBV18 and TRBJ2-7; D gene ambiguous. Trimming pared 0 bases from V and 2 bases from J, leaving 2 bases between. Germline CDR1 is KGHSH and CDR2 is LQKENI. This CDR3 has 12 residues. This CDR3 reads CASSPPTYEQYF. The CDR3 DNA reads TGTGCCAGCTCACCACCGACCTACGAGCAGTACTTC. The variable domain in full, with the rest retrieved from reference TRBV18 and TRBJ2-7, is NAGVMQNPRHLVRRRGQEARLRCSPMKGHSHVYWYRQLPEEGLKFMVYLQKENIIDESGMPKERFSAEFPKEGPSILRIQQVVRGDSAAYFCASSPPTYEQYFGPGTRLTVT.

The rearrangement joins TRBV7-9 to TRBJ2-1, with D unclear. The V gene lost 3 bases and the J gene lost 3 bases, with 3 bases spanning the gap. This CDR3 spans 12 amino acids. CDR1 and CDR2 (germline): SEHNR, FQNEAQ (reference sequence). The CDR3 bases are TGTGCCAGCAGCTTTGACTACAATGAGCAGTTCTTC. This translates into CASSFDYNEQFF.

This clone has a single count. The rearrangement links TRBV29-1 to TRBJ2-7; tentative D call: TRBD2 (6 bases). V was shortened by 0 bases and J by 4 bases, with 10 bases between the two germline ends. The CDR3 is 13 residues long. Germline CDR1 reads SQVTM; CDR2 reads ANQGSEA. The CDR3 sequence: CSVEDLGSYEQYF. The CDR3 DNA follows: TGCAGCGTTGAAGACCTCGGGAGTTACGAGCAGTACTTC.

V and J are TRBV7-3 and TRBJ2-2; D not resolved. This CDR3 has 14 residues. From germline, CDR1 is SGHTA and CDR2 FQGTGA. Trimming left V 3 bases short and J 2 bases short, with 7 bases between. The CDR3 coding sequence is TGTGCCAGCAGCTTGATGAGTAACACCGGGGAGCTGTTTTTT. Its translation: CASSLMSNTGELFF. The full variable domain, rest sourced from reference TRBV7-3 and TRBJ2-2, is GAGVSQTPSNKVTEKGKYVELRCDPISGHTALYWYRQSLGQGPEFLIYFQGTGAADDSGLPNDRFFAVRPEGSVSTLKIQRTERGDSAVYLCASSLMSNTGELFFGEGSRLTVL.

This clone occurred once. J is TRBJ2-1 and V is TRBV5-4, with D perhaps matching TRBD1 (6 bases). Looked up from germline, CDR1 is SGHNT and CDR2 is YYREEE (reference sequence). V was shortened by 1 base and J by 1 base, with 6 bases between the two germline ends. The CDR3 spans 14 residues. CDR3 protein: CASSLRGSYNEQFF. The CDR3 coding sequence is TGTGCCAGCAGCTTGAGGGGGTCCTACAATGAGCAGTTCTTC.

The chain links TRBV5-1 to TRBJ2-3; the D call may be TRBD1 or TRBD2 (5 bases each). The germline gives CDR1 SGHRS, CDR2 YFSETQ. CDR3 length: 16 amino acids. V dropped 0 bases and J dropped 0 bases, with 11 bases sitting between them. The CDR3, as DNA: TGCGCCAGCAGCTTGGAGCTTGGGGGAAGCACAGATACGCAGTATTTT. It encodes CASSLELGGSTDTQYF.

There are a few counts of this clone. The gene calls are TRBV5-1 and TRBJ1-2; TRBD1 matches at 9 bases. The CDR3 totals 15 residues. V lost 6 bases, J lost 6 bases, and 12 bases stayed unmatched. Germline V gene sequence: CDR1 SGHRS, CDR2 YFSETQ. The CDR3 sequence is CASIDGPGQGNGYTF. The CDR3 nucleotides read TGCGCCAGCATCGATGGGCCGGGACAGGGAAATGGCTACACCTTC.

The chain uses TRBV10-3 and TRBJ1-4; the D is unclear. Germline V gives CDR1 ENHRY, CDR2 SYGVKD. The CDR3 runs to 15 residues. The V end was cut by 2 bases, the J end by 8 bases, with 15 bases between. CDR3 bases: TGTGCCATCAGTGAGACGAGAAGGGCGGACGAAAAACTGTTTTTT. Translation gives CAISETRRADEKLFF.

The J gene is TRBJ2-1, the V gene TRBV12-5, with 14 bases lining up with TRBD2. CDR3 size: 15 residues. The germline V gene has CDR1 LGHNT and CDR2 FRNRAP. V shed 5 bases, J shed 10 bases, and the junction held 7 bases outside the gene matches. DNA for the CDR3: TGTGCTAGTGGTGCCGGGACTAGCGGGAGAGACGAGCAGTTCTTC. Protein sequence: CASGAGTSGRDEQFF.

As for this clone: The junction does not match germline at one end; this may be a read error. V gene TRBV11-2 combines with J gene TRBJ2-7, with D hard to call. The CDR3 is 12 amino acids. From germline, CDR1 is SGHAT and CDR2 FQNNGV. The CDR3 nucleotides are TGTGCCAGCAGATTAGACACCTACGAGCAGTACTTC. Translation: CASRLDTYEQYF. Full variable domain (rest looked up from reference TRBV11-2 and TRBJ2-7): EAGVAQSPRYKIIEKRQSVAFWCNPISGHATLYWYQQILGQGPKLLIQFQNNGVVDDSQLPKDRFSAERLKGVDSTLKIQPAKLEDSAVYLCASRLDTYEQYFGPGTRLTVT.

The chain recombines TRBV29-1 with TRBJ2-3; D gene unclear. The length of the CDR3 is 11 residues. Trimming left V 0 bases short and J 10 bases short, with 8 bases between. The germline V gene has CDR1 SQVTM and CDR2 ANQGSEA. CDR3 protein: CSVEEAVAQYF. The CDR3, as DNA: TGCAGCGTTGAAGAGGCGGTGGCGCAGTATTTT.

The genes are TRBV5-6 and TRBJ1-5, with D perhaps matching TRBD1 (5 bases). Germline V gene lookup returns CDR1 SGHDT and CDR2 YYEEEE. There are 14 residues in the CDR3. V lost 0 bases and J lost 5, with 9 bases in between. The CDR3 coding sequence is TGTGCCAGCAGCTTGGCGGGGGGGGATCAGCCCCAGCATTTT. Amino acid sequence: CASSLAGGDQPQHF.

J is TRBJ1-1 and V is TRBV2; D not certain. Trimming cost V 4 bases and J 1 base, with 10 bases left between them. This CDR3 is 14 amino acids long. The germline V gene encodes CDR1 SNHLY and CDR2 FYNNEI. The CDR3 DNA reads TGTGCCAGCAGTGTTAACAGAGAGAACACTGAAGCTTTCTTT. Translating it yields CASSVNRENTEAFF. The whole variable domain, remainder taken from reference TRBV2 and TRBJ1-1, is EPEVTQTPSHQVTQMGQEVILRCVPISNHLYFYWYRQILGQKVEFLVSFYNNEISEKSEIFDDQFSVERPDGSNFTLKIRSTKLEDSAMYFCASSVNRENTEAFFGQGTRLTVV.

V and J are TRBV6-1 and TRBJ1-5, with D uncertain. Germline CDR1 reads MNHNS; CDR2 reads SASEGT. The CDR3 loop spans 14 amino acids. Trimming removed 2 bases at V and 2 bases at J, with 7 bases between. The CDR3, as DNA: TGTGCCAGCAGTGAAACGGCACGCAATCAGCCCCAGCATTTT. This sequence encodes CASSETARNQPQHF.

The chain recombines TRBV27 with TRBJ2-4, with 9 bases aligning to TRBD2. J was trimmed by 9 bases and V by 11 bases; bases with no gene match: 8. The CDR3 totals 12 residues. CDR1 and CDR2 (germline): MNHEY, SMNVEV (reference sequence). The CDR3 here is CALSSGRGIQYF. As DNA, the CDR3 is TGTGCCCTGAGTAGCGGGAGAGGCATTCAGTACTTC.

This sequence joins TRBV27 and TRBJ1-5; D gene ambiguous. The CDR3 runs 14 residues. V lost 1 base, J lost 7 bases, and 11 bases lay in between. Germline-derived CDR1 and CDR2 are MNHEY and SMNVEV (reference sequence). Here the CDR3 reads CASSLFGVGQPQHF. The CDR3 DNA is TGTGCCAGCAGTTTATTTGGGGTTGGACAGCCCCAGCATTTT.

V and J are TRBV7-6 and TRBJ2-1; D tentatively reads TRBD1 or TRBD2 (5 bases each). From germline, CDR1 is SGHVS and CDR2 FNYEAQ. The V end lost 5 bases, the J end lost 6 bases, and 23 bases lay between the germline ends. The CDR3 consists of 17 residues. CDR3 residues: CASSRGTARTLINEQFF. CDR3 bases: TGTGCCAGCAGCCGAGGGACGGCGAGGACCCTAATCAATGAGCAGTTCTTC.

The chain uses TRBV2 and TRBJ2-7; D call uncertain. CDR1 and CDR2 from the germline V gene are SNHLY and FYNNEI. V lost 3 bases and J lost 2, with 11 bases in between. This CDR3 is built from 14 residues. In nucleotides, the CDR3 is TGTGCCAGCAGTGATACCCGGTTTCCCTACGAGCAGTACTTC. This codes for CASSDTRFPYEQYF.

The chain uses TRBV7-9 and TRBJ2-2; TRBD2 matches at 13 bases. There are 19 residues in the CDR3. The junction had 16 bases not matched to a gene; V was cut back by 6 bases and J by 6 bases. Germline CDR1 reads SEHNR; CDR2 reads FQNEAQ (reference sequence). The chain's CDR3 is CASSLRLAGGNRGPGELFF. The CDR3 DNA is TGTGCCAGCAGTCTCCGACTAGCGGGAGGTAACCGGGGCCCCGGGGAGCTGTTTTTT.

The CDR3 loop reads CASSMGQSSGANVLTF. The CDR3 bases are TGTGCCAGTAGCATGGGACAGAGCTCTGGGGCCAACGTCCTGACTTTC. V usage is TRBV19 and J usage is TRBJ2-6; TRBD1 aligns across 7 bases. The CDR3 is 16 amino acids. The J segment lost 0 bases and the V segment lost 6 bases, leaving 5 bases of the junction unmatched. The V gene's germline CDR1 is LNHDA and CDR2 SQIVND (reference sequence).

The chain is built from TRBV10-3 and TRBJ2-7, with unresolved D. Germline V lookup: CDR1 ENHRY, CDR2 SYGVKD. Between the trimmed V and J ends, which lost 3 bases and 0 bases, there was a span of 9 bases. This CDR3 is built from 14 residues. CDR3 DNA sequence: TGTGCCATCAGTGACGGGCAGAGCTCCTACGAGCAGTACTTC. Translating gives CAISDGQSSYEQYF.

The gene calls are TRBV18 and TRBJ2-7; 8 positions agree with TRBD1. The CDR3 is made up of 15 amino acids. CDR1 KGHSH and CDR2 LQKENI come from the germline V gene. V lost 6 bases, J lost 0 bases, and 7 bases stayed unmatched. CDR3 sequence (DNA): TGTGCCAGCTCGCCCCCGGACAGGGCCTCCTACGAGCAGTACTTC. Amino acid sequence: CASSPPDRASYEQYF.

The CDR3 protein is CASSRRSGISGNTIYF. CDR3 in DNA: TGTGCCAGCAGCAGAAGGTCCGGGATCTCTGGAAACACCATATATTTT. The V gene is TRBV5-6, the J gene TRBJ1-3; no reliable D call. Germline CDR1 and CDR2: SGHDT and YYEEEE. Trimming stripped 4 bases from V and 0 bases from J, with 14 bases between. This CDR3 contains 16 residues.

The gene calls are TRBV5-4 and TRBJ2-7; D may be TRBD2 (6 bases). The CDR3 extends over 14 amino acids. V lost 5 bases and J lost 4, with 16 bases in between. Germline values: CDR1 SGHNT, CDR2 YYREEE (reference sequence). The CDR3 DNA reads TGTGCCAGCAGTTCCGGGACTCAAGTTTACGAGCAGTACTTC. It yields the protein CASSSGTQVYEQYF.

J is TRBJ2-2 and V is TRBV7-9, with TRBD1 as a possible D gene (5 bases). V was pared by 3 bases and J by 1 base, with 12 bases between. CDR1 SEHNR and CDR2 FQNEAQ come from the germline V gene (reference sequence). The CDR3 loop spans 16 amino acids. Here the CDR3 reads CASSFKGAENTGELFF. The CDR3 nucleotides read TGTGCCAGCAGCTTTAAAGGGGCGGAGAACACCGGGGAGCTGTTTTTT.

This clone was seen a few times. The chain joins TRBV7-9 to TRBJ1-2; no clear D. The CDR3 runs to 11 residues. Trimming shortened V by 8 bases and J by 1 base, and 5 bases separated the two germline ends. Germline assignment: CDR1 SEHNR and CDR2 FQNEAQ (reference sequence). The DNA for the CDR3 is TGTGCCAGCGTTGGTAACTATGGCTACACCTTC. Its translation: CASVGNYGYTF.